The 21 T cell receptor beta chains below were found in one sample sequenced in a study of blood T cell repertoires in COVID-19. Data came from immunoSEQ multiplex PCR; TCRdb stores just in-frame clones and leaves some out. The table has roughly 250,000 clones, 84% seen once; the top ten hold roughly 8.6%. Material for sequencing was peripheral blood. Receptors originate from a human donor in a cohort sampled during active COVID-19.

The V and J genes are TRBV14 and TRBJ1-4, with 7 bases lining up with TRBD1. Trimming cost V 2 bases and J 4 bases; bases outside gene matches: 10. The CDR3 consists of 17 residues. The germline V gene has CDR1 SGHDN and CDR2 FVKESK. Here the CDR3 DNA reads TGTGCCAGCAGCCAAAGGTGGGAGACAGGGATTAATGAAAAACTGTTTTTT. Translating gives CASSQRWETGINEKLFF.

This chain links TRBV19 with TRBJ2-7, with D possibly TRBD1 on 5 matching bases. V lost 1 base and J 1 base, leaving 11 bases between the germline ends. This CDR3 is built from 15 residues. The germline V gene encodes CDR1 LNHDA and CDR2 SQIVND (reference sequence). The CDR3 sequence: CASSIARGFSYEQYF. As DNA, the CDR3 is TGTGCCAGTAGTATAGCAAGGGGTTTTTCCTACGAGCAGTACTTC. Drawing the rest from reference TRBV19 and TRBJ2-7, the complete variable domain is DGGITQSPKYLFRKEGQNVTLSCEQNLNHDAMYWYRQDPGQGLRLIYYSQIVNDFQKGDIAEGYSVSREKKESFPLTVTSAQKNPTAFYLCASSIARGFSYEQYFGPGTRLTVT.

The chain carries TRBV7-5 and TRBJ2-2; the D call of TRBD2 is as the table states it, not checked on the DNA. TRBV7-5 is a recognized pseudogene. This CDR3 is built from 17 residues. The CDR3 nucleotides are TGTGCCAGAAGCTTAGACGAGGGAGGATCGAACACCGGGGAGCTGTTTTTT. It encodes CARSLDEGGSNTGELFF.

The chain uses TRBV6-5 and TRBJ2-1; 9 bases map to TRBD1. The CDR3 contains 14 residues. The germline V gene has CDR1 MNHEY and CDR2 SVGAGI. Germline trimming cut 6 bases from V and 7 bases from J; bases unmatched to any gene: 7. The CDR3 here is CASRTDRGRNEQFF. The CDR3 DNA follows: TGTGCCAGCAGAACGGACAGGGGAAGAAATGAGCAGTTCTTC.

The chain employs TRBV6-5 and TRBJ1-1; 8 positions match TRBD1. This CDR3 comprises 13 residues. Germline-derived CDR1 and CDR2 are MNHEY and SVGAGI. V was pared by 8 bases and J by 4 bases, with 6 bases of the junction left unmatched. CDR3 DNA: TGTGCCAGCCTCGGACAGGGAGGCACTGAAGCTTTCTTT. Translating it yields CASLGQGGTEAFF.

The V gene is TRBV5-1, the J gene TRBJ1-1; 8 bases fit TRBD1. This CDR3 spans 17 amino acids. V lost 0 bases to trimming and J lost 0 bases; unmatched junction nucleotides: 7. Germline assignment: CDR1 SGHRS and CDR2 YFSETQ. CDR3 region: CASSLGAGGPLNTEAFF. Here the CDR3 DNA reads TGCGCCAGCAGCTTGGGGGCAGGGGGCCCTCTGAACACTGAAGCTTTCTTT.

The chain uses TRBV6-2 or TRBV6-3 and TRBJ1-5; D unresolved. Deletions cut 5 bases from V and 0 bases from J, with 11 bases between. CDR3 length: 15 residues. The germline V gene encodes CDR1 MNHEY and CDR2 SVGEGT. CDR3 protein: CASSAPGPSNQPQHF. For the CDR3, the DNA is TGTGCCAGCAGTGCCCCGGGTCCTAGCAATCAGCCCCAGCATTTT.

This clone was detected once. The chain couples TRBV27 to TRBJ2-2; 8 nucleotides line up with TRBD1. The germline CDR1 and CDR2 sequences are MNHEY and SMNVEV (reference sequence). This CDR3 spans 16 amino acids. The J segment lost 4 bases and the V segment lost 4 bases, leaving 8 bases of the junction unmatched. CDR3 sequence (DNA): TGTGCCAGCAGTTCCCAGGGGGCCGTAGTCACCGGGGAGCTGTTTTTT. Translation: CASSSQGAVVTGELFF.

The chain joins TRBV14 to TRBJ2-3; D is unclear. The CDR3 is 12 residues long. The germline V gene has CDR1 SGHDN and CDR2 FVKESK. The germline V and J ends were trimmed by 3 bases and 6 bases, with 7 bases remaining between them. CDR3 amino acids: CASSQNGDTQYF. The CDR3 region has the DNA TGTGCCAGCAGCCAGAACGGGGATACGCAGTATTTT.

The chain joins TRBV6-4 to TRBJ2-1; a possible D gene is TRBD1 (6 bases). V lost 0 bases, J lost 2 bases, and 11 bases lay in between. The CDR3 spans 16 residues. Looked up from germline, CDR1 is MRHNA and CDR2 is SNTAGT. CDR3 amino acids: CASSDSRAGAYNEQFF. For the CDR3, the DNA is TGTGCCAGCAGTGACTCACGGGCAGGGGCCTACAATGAGCAGTTCTTC.

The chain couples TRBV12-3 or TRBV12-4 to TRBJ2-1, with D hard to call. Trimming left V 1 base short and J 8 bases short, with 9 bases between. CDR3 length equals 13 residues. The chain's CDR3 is CASSLDSNYEQFF. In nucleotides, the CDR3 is TGTGCCAGCAGTTTAGATTCAAACTATGAGCAGTTCTTC.

The CDR3, as DNA: TGCGCCAGCAGCCAAGACTCTGAGGAGACCCAGTACTTC. The encoded protein is CASSQDSEETQYF. The chain links TRBV4-3 to TRBJ2-5; the D is unclear. V was clipped by 0 bases and J by 5 bases, with 7 bases between them. CDR1 is LGHNA, CDR2 YSLEER, per germline. The CDR3 has 13 residues.

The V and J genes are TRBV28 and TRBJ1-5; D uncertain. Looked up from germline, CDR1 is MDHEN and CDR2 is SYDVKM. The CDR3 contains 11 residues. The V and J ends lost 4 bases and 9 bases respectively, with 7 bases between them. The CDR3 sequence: CASSSRWPQHF. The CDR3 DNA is TGTGCCAGCAGTTCTCGGTGGCCCCAGCATTTT.

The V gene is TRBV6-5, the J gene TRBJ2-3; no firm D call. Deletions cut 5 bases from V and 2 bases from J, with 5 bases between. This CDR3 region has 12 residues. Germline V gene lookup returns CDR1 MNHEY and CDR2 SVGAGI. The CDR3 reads CASSLVTDTQYF. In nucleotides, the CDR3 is TGTGCCAGCAGTCTAGTCACAGATACGCAGTATTTT.

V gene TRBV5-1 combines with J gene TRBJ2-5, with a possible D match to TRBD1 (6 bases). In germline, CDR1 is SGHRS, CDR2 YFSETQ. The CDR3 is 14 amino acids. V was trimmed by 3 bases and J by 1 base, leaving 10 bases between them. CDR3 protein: CASSSGQFQETQYF. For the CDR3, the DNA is TGCGCCAGCAGCTCAGGACAGTTCCAAGAGACCCAGTACTTC.

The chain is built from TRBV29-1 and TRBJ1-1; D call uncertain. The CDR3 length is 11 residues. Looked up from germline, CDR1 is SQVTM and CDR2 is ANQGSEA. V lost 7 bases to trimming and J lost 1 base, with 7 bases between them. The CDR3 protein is CSGGRNTEAFF. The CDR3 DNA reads TGCAGCGGTGGCAGGAACACTGAAGCTTTCTTT. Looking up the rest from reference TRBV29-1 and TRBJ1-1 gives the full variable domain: SAVISQKPSRDICQRGTSLTIQCQVDSQVTMMFWYRQQPGQSLTLIATANQGSEATYESGFVIDKFPISRPNLTFSTLTVSNMSPEDSSIYLCSGGRNTEAFFGQGTRLTVV.

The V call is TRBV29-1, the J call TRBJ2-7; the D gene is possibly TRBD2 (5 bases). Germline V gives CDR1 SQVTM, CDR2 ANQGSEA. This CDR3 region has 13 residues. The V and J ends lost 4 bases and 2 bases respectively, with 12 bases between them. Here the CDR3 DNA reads TGCAGCGTTGCAAGAGGGCGGGCCTACGAGCAGTACTTC. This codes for CSVARGRAYEQYF.

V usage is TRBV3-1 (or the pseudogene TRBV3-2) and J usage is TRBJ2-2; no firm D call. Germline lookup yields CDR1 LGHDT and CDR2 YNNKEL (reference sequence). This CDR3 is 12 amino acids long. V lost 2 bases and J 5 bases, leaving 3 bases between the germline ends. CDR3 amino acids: CASSQYTGELFF. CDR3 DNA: TGTGCCAGCAGCCAATATACCGGGGAGCTGTTTTTT.

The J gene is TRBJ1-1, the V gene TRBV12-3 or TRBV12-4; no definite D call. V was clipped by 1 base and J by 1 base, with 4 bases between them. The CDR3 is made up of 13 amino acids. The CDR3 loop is CASSLGENTEAFF. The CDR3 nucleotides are TGTGCCAGCAGTTTAGGCGAGAACACTGAAGCTTTCTTT.

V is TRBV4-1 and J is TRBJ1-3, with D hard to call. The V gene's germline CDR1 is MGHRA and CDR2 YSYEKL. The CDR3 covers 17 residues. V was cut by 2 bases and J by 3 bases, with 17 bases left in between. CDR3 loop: CASSQFPVGEVGNTIYF. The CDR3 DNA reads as TGCGCCAGCAGCCAATTTCCAGTCGGGGAAGTTGGAAACACCATATATTTT.

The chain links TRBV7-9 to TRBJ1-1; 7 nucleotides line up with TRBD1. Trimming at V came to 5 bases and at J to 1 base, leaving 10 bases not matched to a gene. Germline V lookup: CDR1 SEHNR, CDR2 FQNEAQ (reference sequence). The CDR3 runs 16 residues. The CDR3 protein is CASSGRQGFENTEAFF. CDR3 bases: TGTGCCAGCAGCGGCAGACAGGGTTTTGAGAACACTGAAGCTTTCTTT.